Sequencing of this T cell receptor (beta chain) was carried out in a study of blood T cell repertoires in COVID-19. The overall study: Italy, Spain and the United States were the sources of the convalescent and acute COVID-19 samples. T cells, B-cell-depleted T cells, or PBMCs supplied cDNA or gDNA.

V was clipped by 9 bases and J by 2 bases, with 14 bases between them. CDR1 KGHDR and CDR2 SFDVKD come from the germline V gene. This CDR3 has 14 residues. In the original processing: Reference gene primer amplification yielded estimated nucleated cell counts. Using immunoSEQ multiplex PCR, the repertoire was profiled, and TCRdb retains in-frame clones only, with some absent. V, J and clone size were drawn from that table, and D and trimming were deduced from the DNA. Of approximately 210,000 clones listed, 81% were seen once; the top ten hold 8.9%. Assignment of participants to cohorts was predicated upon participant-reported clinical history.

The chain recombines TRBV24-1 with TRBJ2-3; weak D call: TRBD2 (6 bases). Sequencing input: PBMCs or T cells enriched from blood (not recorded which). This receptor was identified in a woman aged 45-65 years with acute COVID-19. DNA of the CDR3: TGTGCCACCCGCCGGGGAGGCTTCACAGATACGCAGTATTTT. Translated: CATRRGGFTDTQYF.